The 19 T cell receptor beta chains presented below share a single source sample, sequenced in a study of blood T cell repertoires in COVID-19. Profiling relied on immunoSEQ multiplex PCR, and the TCRdb table lists in-frame clones only, not all of them. The sample consists of over 200,000 clones, 81% of them appearing once. Material: PBMCs or T cells enriched from blood (not recorded which). The receptors stem from a woman aged 45-65 years with acute COVID-19.

This clone has a handful of counts. The rearrangement links TRBV7-2 to TRBJ1-5; D gene uncertain. CDR3 length: 13 amino acids. The V and J ends lost 1 base and 4 bases respectively, with 5 bases between them. The germline V gene has CDR1 SGHTA and CDR2 FQGNSA. The CDR3 loop is CASSLVKNQPQHF. The DNA of the CDR3 is TGTGCCAGCAGCTTAGTCAAAAATCAGCCCCAGCATTTT.

V is TRBV28 and J is TRBJ2-1; no firm D call. This CDR3 region has 13 residues. V lost 6 bases, J lost 3 bases, and 9 bases lay in between. Germline CDR1 MDHEN, CDR2 SYDVKM. The CDR3 loop reads CASRNDNYNEQFF. CDR3 bases: TGTGCCAGCAGAAACGACAACTACAATGAGCAGTTCTTC.

This clone was counted a single time. The gene calls are TRBV4-1 and TRBJ1-1; the D gene is possibly TRBD1 (5 bases). The ends were cut back, 3 bases at V and 5 bases at J, with 13 bases in the middle. The CDR3 covers 14 residues. Germline V gene sequence: CDR1 MGHRA, CDR2 YSYEKL. CDR3 bases: TGCGCCAGCAGCCAGAGGCCGGGGGTGACTGAAGCTTTCTTT. Protein product: CASSQRPGVTEAFF.

This sequence joins TRBV7-9 and TRBJ1-2; 9 nucleotides line up with TRBD1. The CDR3 sequence is 14 residues long. V gave up 6 bases and J gave up 2 bases; unmatched junction bases: 4. Germline V CDR1 and CDR2: SEHNR, FQNEAQ (reference sequence). CDR3 in amino acids: CASRPGTGNYGYTF. CDR3 in DNA: TGTGCCAGCAGACCCGGGACAGGGAACTATGGCTACACCTTC.

The genes are TRBV28 and TRBJ2-7; TRBD1 matches at 7 bases. This CDR3 has 15 residues. The germline gives CDR1 MDHEN, CDR2 SYDVKM. Trimming took 6 bases from V and 2 from J; bases not matched to a gene: 10. The CDR3 loop is CASSGPWDSAYEQYF. Written as DNA, the CDR3 is TGTGCCAGCAGCGGACCCTGGGACAGTGCCTACGAGCAGTACTTC. Combining the CDR3 with reference TRBV28 and TRBJ2-7 gives the whole variable domain DVKVTQSSRYLVKRTGEKVFLECVQDMDHENMFWYRQDPGLGLRLIYFSYDVKMKEKGDIPEGYSVSREKKERFSLILESASTNQTSMYLCASSGPWDSAYEQYFGPGTRLTVT.

The gene calls are TRBV28 and TRBJ1-2, with a weak D call TRBD1 (6 bases). Between the trimmed V and J ends, which lost 8 bases and 0 bases, there was a span of 16 bases. The CDR3 spans 15 residues. CDR1 and CDR2 (germline): MDHEN, SYDVKM. CDR3 coding DNA: TGTGCCAGCCGAGTGCCCACAGGGTCTAACTATGGCTACACCTTC. It codes for CASRVPTGSNYGYTF.

The chain has TRBV19 and TRBJ1-6; TRBD1 aligns across 11 bases. Germline lookup yields CDR1 LNHDA and CDR2 SQIVND (reference sequence). The CDR3 is 14 residues long. V dropped 10 bases and J dropped 5; count of bases not matched to a gene: 4. CDR3 coding DNA: TGTGCCACCCGGACAGGGGGCAATAATTCACCCCTCCACTTT. Translation: CATRTGGNNSPLHF.

DNA of the CDR3: TGTGCCAGCAGCTCGACGGGGGGGCTAGCGGGAGTGATATCCTACGAGCAGTACTTC. Translated: CASSSTGGLAGVISYEQYF. The chain joins TRBV5-6 to TRBJ2-7, with 10 bases lining up with TRBD2. J was trimmed by 1 base and V by 3 bases; bases with no gene match: 16. The germline gives CDR1 SGHDT, CDR2 YYEEEE. The CDR3 extends over 19 amino acids.

The chain uses TRBV6-4 and TRBJ1-5, with D possibly being TRBD1 (5 bases). Germline V lookup: CDR1 MRHNA, CDR2 SNTAGT. CDR3 length equals 13 residues. V gave up 4 bases and J gave up 3 bases, with 7 bases separating them. The CDR3, as DNA: TGTGCCAGCAGTGGACAGCCCAATCAGCCCCAGCATTTT. Amino acids: CASSGQPNQPQHF.

This chain connects TRBV28 to TRBJ2-7; D may be TRBD1 (7 bases). The V end was cut by 3 bases, the J end by 3 bases, with 18 bases between. The CDR3 has 16 amino acids. Germline CDR1 is MDHEN and CDR2 is SYDVKM. The CDR3 DNA sequence: TGTGCCAGCAGTTTTTCCCAGGGGGGCAGGGGCTACGAGCAGTACTTC. Protein sequence: CASSFSQGGRGYEQYF.

V is TRBV5-1 and J is TRBJ1-2; D is unclear. Looked up from germline, CDR1 is SGHRS and CDR2 is YFSETQ. The V end was cut by 0 bases, the J end by 4 bases, with 10 bases between. The CDR3 is 14 amino acids. CDR3 loop: CASSLDSGGYGYTF. The CDR3 DNA sequence: TGCGCCAGCAGCTTGGACTCAGGAGGCTATGGCTACACCTTC.

This clone has a handful of counts. This sequence joins TRBV5-1 and TRBJ2-1, with D maybe TRBD1 (5 bases). V was trimmed by 4 bases and J by 4 bases, leaving 9 bases between them. The CDR3 loop spans 13 amino acids. CDR1 is SGHRS, CDR2 YFSETQ, per germline. DNA of the CDR3: TGCGCCAGCAGCCTACAGGAGTACAATGAGCAGTTCTTC. Amino acids: CASSLQEYNEQFF.

This chain links TRBV13 with TRBJ1-4; D not certain. CDR3 length: 17 residues. V was shortened by 2 bases and J by 6 bases, with 19 bases between the two germline ends. The germline V gene encodes CDR1 PRHDT and CDR2 FYEKMQ (reference sequence). The CDR3 is CASSLRERWVEHEKLFF. For the CDR3, the DNA is TGTGCCAGCAGCTTACGGGAGAGGTGGGTAGAGCATGAAAAACTGTTTTTT.

The chain combines TRBV19 with TRBJ2-2; D gene ambiguous. The germline V gene encodes CDR1 LNHDA and CDR2 SQIVND (reference sequence). The CDR3 is 15 amino acids. Trimming left V 3 bases short and J 2 bases short, with 10 bases between. This chain's CDR3 is CASSIWQINTGELFF. In nucleotides, the CDR3 is TGTGCCAGTAGTATCTGGCAGATTAACACCGGGGAGCTGTTTTTT.

This chain joins TRBV27 and TRBJ2-3; D might be TRBD1 (6 bases). The germline V and J ends were trimmed by 7 bases and 2 bases, with 16 bases remaining between them. The germline V gene has CDR1 MNHEY and CDR2 SMNVEV (reference sequence). This CDR3 contains 15 residues. For the CDR3, the DNA is TGTGCCAGCACTATGGGGGCGACAGTCACAGATACGCAGTATTTT. Amino acids: CASTMGATVTDTQYF.

V gene TRBV18 combines with J gene TRBJ2-2, with TRBD1 identical over 7 bases. J gave up 7 bases and V 4 bases, and 9 bases lay outside the gene matches. Germline assignment: CDR1 KGHSH and CDR2 LQKENI. The CDR3 totals 15 residues. The CDR3 DNA sequence: TGTGCCAGCTCACGACTGGGGGACAGTCACGGGGAGCTGTTTTTT. Its translation: CASSRLGDSHGELFF.

Only one count was recorded for this clone. The chain employs TRBV9 and TRBJ1-4; 7 nucleotides agree with TRBD1. V was pared by 1 base and J by 5 bases, with 5 bases of the junction left unmatched. This CDR3 spans 15 amino acids. Germline CDR1 reads SGDLS; CDR2 reads YYNGEE. The CDR3 is CASSVLGGGNEKLFF. The CDR3 region has the DNA TGTGCCAGCAGCGTACTAGGGGGCGGGAATGAAAAACTGTTTTTT.

CDR3 nucleotides: TGTGCCAGCAGTTGGGGACAGGGGTTTGATGAGCAGTTCTTC. Its translation: CASSWGQGFDEQFF. The chain is built from TRBV28 and TRBJ2-1; 10 bases are a match to TRBD1. V dropped 4 bases and J dropped 8; count of bases not matched to a gene: 5. CDR1 and CDR2 (germline): MDHEN, SYDVKM. The CDR3 totals 14 residues. Looking up the rest from reference TRBV28 and TRBJ2-1 gives the full variable domain: DVKVTQSSRYLVKRTGEKVFLECVQDMDHENMFWYRQDPGLGLRLIYFSYDVKMKEKGDIPEGYSVSREKKERFSLILESASTNQTSMYLCASSWGQGFDEQFFGPGTRLTVL.

CDR3 loop: CASSLQGAEGETQYF. In nucleotides, the CDR3 is TGCGCCAGCAGCTTACAGGGGGCGGAAGGGGAGACCCAGTACTTC. V gene TRBV5-1 combines with J gene TRBJ2-5; 9 positions agree with TRBD1. The CDR3 spans 15 residues. The V gene's germline CDR1 is SGHRS and CDR2 YFSETQ. V trimming: 2 bases; J trimming: 5 bases; junction bases outside the gene matches: 7.